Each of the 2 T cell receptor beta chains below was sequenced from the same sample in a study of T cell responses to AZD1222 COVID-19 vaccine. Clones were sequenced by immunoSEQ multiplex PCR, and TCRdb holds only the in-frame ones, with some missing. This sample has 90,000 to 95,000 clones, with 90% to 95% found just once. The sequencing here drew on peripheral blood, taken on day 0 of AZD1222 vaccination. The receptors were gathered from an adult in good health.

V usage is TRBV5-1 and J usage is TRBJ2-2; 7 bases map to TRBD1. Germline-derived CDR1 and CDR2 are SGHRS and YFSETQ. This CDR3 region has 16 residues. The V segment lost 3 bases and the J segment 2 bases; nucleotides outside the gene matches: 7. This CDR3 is CASSYRDSTNTGELFF. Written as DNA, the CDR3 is TGCGCCAGCAGCTACCGGGACAGCACCAACACCGGGGAGCTGTTTTTT. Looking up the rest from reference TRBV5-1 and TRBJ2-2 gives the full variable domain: KAGVTQTPRYLIKTRGQQVTLSCSPISGHRSVSWYQQTPGQGLQFLFEYFSETQRNKGNFPGRFSGRQFSNSRSEMNVSTLELGDSALYLCASSYRDSTNTGELFFGEGSRLTVL.

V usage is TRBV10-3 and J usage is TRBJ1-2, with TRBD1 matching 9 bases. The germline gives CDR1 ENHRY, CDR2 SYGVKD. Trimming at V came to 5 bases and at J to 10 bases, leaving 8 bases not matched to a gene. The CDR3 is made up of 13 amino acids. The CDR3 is CAISTTGGVDYTF. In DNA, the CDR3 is TGTGCCATCAGTACTACAGGGGGCGTGGACTACACCTTC.